Presented here are 15 T cell receptor beta chains from one specimen sequenced in a study of T-cell reconstitution after alpha-beta-depleted transplantation in children (dated by TCRdb to the mid-2010s). Library preparation used PCR. Sequencing was performed on an Illumina HiSeq 2500. Molecular barcoding was employed in the preparation of TCR libraries, with unique molecular identifiers being used to normalize TCRbeta repertoire quantification. TCRdb passed the public sequencing reads through fastp at Q25 and MiXCR, retaining productive beta sequences. Rows matching on CDR3 protein sequence are summarized as one entry with the most common DNA and genes. Present in this sample are about 230,000 distinct CDR3 sequences, 9.7% of which were seen just once. Around 5.1% of the sample is in the top ten clones. The specimen was PBMCs from the stem cell graft donor, collected from the stem cell graft. The receptor source for this set is a human donor who donated a stem cell graft to a child with SCID.

This clonotype was recorded many times. The chain uses TRBV24-1 and TRBJ2-5, with D possibly matching TRBD1 (5 bases). The CDR3 has 14 residues. V was clipped by 3 bases and J by 2 bases, with 9 bases between them. Germline V lookup: CDR1 KGHDR, CDR2 SFDVKD. In nucleotides, the CDR3 is TGTGCCACCAGTGATCCGAGACAGCAAGAGACCCAGTACTTC. It translates to CATSDPRQQETQYF.

This clonotype was seen at least ten times. The chain recombines TRBV28 with TRBJ2-7; TRBD1 might be the D (5 bases). This CDR3 is 12 amino acids long. The V and J ends lost 5 bases and 7 bases respectively, with 12 bases between them. Germline assignment: CDR1 MDHEN and CDR2 SYDVKM. Here the CDR3 reads CASSRTSREQYF. In nucleotides, the CDR3 is TGTGCCAGCAGTCGGACATCTCGTGAGCAGTACTTC.

This clonotype came up many times. The chain links TRBV29-1 to TRBJ2-1; weak D call: TRBD2 (6 bases). The CDR3 totals 14 residues. Deletions cut 7 bases from V and 0 bases from J, with 13 bases between. Germline V gives CDR1 SQVTM, CDR2 ANQGSEA. CDR3 region: CSAKLASSYNEQFF. The CDR3 DNA sequence: TGCAGCGCCAAGCTAGCGAGCTCCTACAATGAGCAGTTCTTC.

At least ten counts were recorded for this clonotype. This chain uses TRBV20-1 with TRBJ2-7, with 10 nucleotides matching TRBD1. The CDR3 spans 15 residues. The trim removed 7 bases at V and 2 bases at J, leaving 11 bases unmatched. Germline CDR1 reads DFQATT; CDR2 reads SNEGSKA (reference sequence). The CDR3 DNA is TGCAGTGGCCGTCGAACCGGGACAGGGGCCTACGAGCAGTACTTC. Its translation: CSGRRTGTGAYEQYF.

This clonotype was detected many times. The chain combines TRBV5-1 with TRBJ1-1; no definite D call. The germline CDR1 and CDR2 sequences are SGHRS and YFSETQ. V lost 4 bases, J lost 5 bases, and 18 bases lay in between. The CDR3 spans 15 residues. Written as DNA, the CDR3 is TGCGCCAGCAGCCTCCTAGAGGCCCCTACTACTGAAGCTTTCTTT. Encoded protein: CASSLLEAPTTEAFF.

This clonotype appeared many times. This sequence joins TRBV29-1 and TRBJ1-6, with 8 bases matching TRBD1. The CDR3 totals 14 residues. V trimming: 6 bases; J trimming: 6 bases; junction bases outside the gene matches: 7. The germline CDR1 and CDR2 sequences are SQVTM and ANQGSEA. The CDR3, as DNA: TGCAGCGTCCGACAGGGGCCGGGTAATTCACCCCTCCACTTT. Residues: CSVRQGPGNSPLHF.

As for this clonotype: One base away lies a much larger clone, so this may be a sequencing read error. This rearrangement joins TRBV3-1 to TRBJ1-2; 8 bases line up with TRBD1. The V segment lost 4 bases and the J segment 8 bases; nucleotides outside the gene matches: 12. The CDR3 length is 15 residues. Germline V gives CDR1 LGHDT, CDR2 YNNKEL (reference sequence). This chain's CDR3 is CASSLTGVPMRGYTF. Here the CDR3 DNA reads TGTGCCAGCAGCCTGACAGGGGTCCCCATGAGAGGCTACACCTTC.

This clonotype was detected many times. The V and J genes are TRBV5-1 and TRBJ2-1; D might be TRBD2 (7 bases). This CDR3 is 20 amino acids long. Germline V gene data show CDR1 as SGHRS and CDR2 as YFSETQ. The ends were cut back, 0 bases at V and 7 bases at J, with 29 bases in the middle. CDR3 DNA sequence: TGCGCCAGCAGCTTGGCCCGCATCTCCCCGACTGGCGGGGGACAAAATGAGCAGTTCTTC. Its translation is CASSLARISPTGGGQNEQFF.

This clonotype was observed many times. The chain employs TRBV12-3 or TRBV12-4 and TRBJ2-2, with a possible D match to TRBD2 (5 bases). The CDR3 spans 13 residues. V lost 7 bases, J lost 4 bases, and 10 bases lay in between. The CDR3 DNA follows: TGTGCCAGCAAGGGCAGCGGCACCGGGGAGCTGTTTTTT. The encoded protein is CASKGSGTGELFF.

There are many counts of this clonotype. This sequence joins TRBV6-1 and TRBJ2-3, with TRBD2 identical over 8 bases. Germline values: CDR1 MNHNS, CDR2 SASEGT. V lost 3 bases and J lost 4; bases outside the gene matches: 9. The CDR3 runs 16 residues. This CDR3 is CASSETGTSGADTQYF. In nucleotides, the CDR3 is TGTGCCAGCAGTGAGACCGGGACTAGTGGTGCAGATACGCAGTATTTT.

This rearrangement joins TRBV27 to TRBJ2-3; no definite D call. V was shortened by 6 bases and J by 8 bases, with 15 bases between the two germline ends. CDR3 length equals 13 residues. Germline V gene lookup returns CDR1 MNHEY and CDR2 SMNVEV (reference sequence). CDR3 in amino acids: CASSPNTWGTQYF. CDR3 nucleotides: TGTGCCAGCAGCCCTAATACGTGGGGTACGCAGTATTTT.

This clonotype came up many times. The chain has TRBV5-1 and TRBJ2-3; unclear D gene. The germline CDR1 and CDR2 sequences are SGHRS and YFSETQ. V lost 0 bases to trimming and J lost 2 bases, with 4 bases between them. The CDR3 loop spans 13 amino acids. The CDR3 loop reads CASSLATTDTQYF. The CDR3 DNA sequence: TGCGCCAGCAGCTTGGCTACCACAGATACGCAGTATTTT.

This clonotype was found many times. V usage is TRBV20-1 and J usage is TRBJ2-3; D might be TRBD1 or TRBD2, each matching 5 bases. V lost 5 bases and J lost 3, with 21 bases in between. Germline V lookup: CDR1 DFQATT, CDR2 SNEGSKA (reference sequence). This CDR3 is 16 amino acids long. In DNA form, the CDR3 reads TGCAGTGCTCCCCAGGACTCCGGGACCAGAACAGATACGCAGTATTTT. Residues: CSAPQDSGTRTDTQYF.

This clonotype has at least ten counts. In DNA form, the CDR3 reads TGCGCCAGCAGCCAAGGACAGACCTTTTCCTCCTATAATTCACCCCTCCACTTT. Translation: CASSQGQTFSSYNSPLHF. The rearrangement links TRBV4-1 to TRBJ1-6; TRBD1 might be the D (5 bases). This CDR3 has 18 residues. Germline loops: CDR1 MGHRA, CDR2 YSYEKL. V was shortened by 1 base and J by 0 bases, with 13 bases between the two germline ends.

This clonotype was picked up a small number of times. The chain employs TRBV30 and TRBJ2-2, with D perhaps matching TRBD2 (6 bases). The germline CDR1 and CDR2 sequences are GTSNPN and SVGIG (reference sequence). V lost 1 base and J 1 base, leaving 19 bases between the germline ends. The CDR3 length is 18 residues. Here the CDR3 DNA reads TGTGCCTGGAGTGCCTTCCTTGGGGACTTCCTGAACACCGGGGAGCTGTTTTTT. It is translated as CAWSAFLGDFLNTGELFF.